Listed below are T cell receptor beta chains from one sample, sequenced in a study of CD8 T cells in ankylosing spondylitis. A single record per CDR3 protein comes from TCRdb applying MiXCR to the 5' RACE reads. This table has about 800,000 distinct CDR3 sequences, roughly 12% appearing once. The source material was blood, either unsorted or a sorted T cell fraction (not recorded which). These receptors were obtained from a male donor with ankylosing spondylitis. The CDR3 runs from the conserved cysteine through the conserved F or W. A D gene is named only where the DNA matches it firmly. The size of a clone is reported for some rows only, either as once, few or many, or as a class for expanded clones.

v_call: TRBV9
d_call: TRBD2
j_call: TRBJ2-3
clone_size: -
cdr3_aa: CASSVVASGGPSTDTQYF
cdr3_nt: TGTGCCAGCAGCGTAGTGGCTAGCGGGGGCCCTAGCACAGATACGCAGTATTTT

v_call: TRBV6-6
d_call: -
j_call: TRBJ2-7
clone_size: few
cdr3_aa: CATEQGFDEQYF
cdr3_nt: TGTGCCACCGAACAGGGCTTCGACGAGCAGTACTTC

v_call: TRBV4-3
d_call: -
j_call: TRBJ1-1
clone_size: many
cdr3_aa: CASSLGLGNLNTEAFF
cdr3_nt: TGCGCCAGCAGCCTAGGTCTGGGGAATTTGAACACTGAAGCTTTCTTT

v_call: TRBV20-1
d_call: -
j_call: TRBJ1-4
clone_size: -
cdr3_aa: CSASRPGSTNEKLFF
cdr3_nt: TGCAGTGCTAGTCGGCCAGGAAGCACTAATGAAAAACTGTTTTTT

v_call: TRBV5-1
d_call: -
j_call: TRBJ2-3
clone_size: few
cdr3_aa: CASSLSPDKDTQYF
cdr3_nt: TGCGCCAGCAGCTTGAGCCCCGATAAGGATACGCAGTATTTT

v_call: TRBV20-1
d_call: -
j_call: TRBJ2-3
clone_size: few
cdr3_aa: CSAPEHGRAPDTQYF
cdr3_nt: TGCAGTGCTCCAGAGCACGGCCGGGCCCCAGATACGCAGTATTTT

v_call: TRBV29-1
d_call: TRBD1
j_call: TRBJ1-2
clone_size: -
cdr3_aa: CSVHGFGTGANYGYTF
cdr3_nt: TGCAGCGTTCACGGGTTCGGGACAGGGGCTAACTATGGCTACACCTTC

v_call: TRBV5-1
d_call: -
j_call: TRBJ1-2
clone_size: -
cdr3_aa: CASSSDYYGYTF
cdr3_nt: TGCGCCAGCAGCTCCGATTACTATGGCTACACCTTC

v_call: TRBV28
d_call: TRBD2
j_call: TRBJ2-1
clone_size: -
cdr3_aa: CASSGTSGTGSYNEQFF
cdr3_nt: TGTGCCAGCAGTGGGACTAGCGGGACCGGCTCCTACAATGAGCAGTTCTTC

v_call: TRBV6-1
d_call: TRBD1
j_call: TRBJ2-7
clone_size: few
cdr3_aa: CASRLGRDRESYEQYF
cdr3_nt: TGTGCCAGCAGACTGGGCCGGGACAGGGAATCCTACGAGCAGTACTTC

v_call: TRBV7-2
d_call: -
j_call: TRBJ1-2
clone_size: few
cdr3_aa: CASTISRDYAGYTF
cdr3_nt: TGTGCCAGTACAATATCCCGGGACTACGCAGGCTACACCTTC

v_call: TRBV5-1
d_call: -
j_call: TRBJ2-7
clone_size: few
cdr3_aa: CASSSGTPWLYEQYF
cdr3_nt: TGCGCCAGCAGCTCCGGGACGCCGTGGCTCTACGAGCAGTACTTC

v_call: TRBV20-1
d_call: TRBD1
j_call: TRBJ1-5
clone_size: many
cdr3_aa: CSARPGQGGQPQHF
cdr3_nt: TGCAGTGCTAGACCTGGACAGGGAGGTCAGCCCCAGCATTTT

v_call: TRBV6-2/TRBV6-3
d_call: -
j_call: TRBJ1-5
clone_size: few
cdr3_aa: CASRGRNNQPQHF
cdr3_nt: TGTGCCAGCAGGGGACGGAACAATCAGCCCCAGCATTTT

v_call: TRBV11-2
d_call: -
j_call: TRBJ2-1
clone_size: -
cdr3_aa: CASSLRGSHNEQFF
cdr3_nt: TGTGCCAGCAGCTTAAGAGGGAGCCACAATGAGCAGTTCTTC

v_call: TRBV10-2
d_call: -
j_call: TRBJ1-5
clone_size: few
cdr3_aa: CASSEASRGGPQHF
cdr3_nt: TGCGCCAGCAGTGAAGCTTCCCGGGGTGGGCCCCAGCATTTT

v_call: TRBV29-1
d_call: -
j_call: TRBJ1-2
clone_size: -
cdr3_aa: CSVEGRTNYGYTF
cdr3_nt: TGCAGCGTTGAAGGGAGGACTAACTATGGCTACACCTTC

v_call: TRBV7-8
d_call: TRBD2
j_call: TRBJ2-5
clone_size: -
cdr3_aa: CASSFGTGLAGEETQYF
cdr3_nt: TGTGCCAGCAGCTTCGGGACGGGACTAGCGGGAGAAGAGACCCAGTACTTC

v_call: TRBV20-1
d_call: TRBD1
j_call: TRBJ1-5
clone_size: -
cdr3_aa: CSAARPGGSQPQHF
cdr3_nt: TGCAGTGCTGCCCGACCAGGGGGGAGTCAGCCCCAGCATTTT

v_call: TRBV7-9
d_call: -
j_call: TRBJ2-2
clone_size: few
cdr3_aa: CASRLRDPEMGELFF
cdr3_nt: TGTGCCAGCAGATTAAGGGACCCCGAGATGGGGGAGCTGTTTTTT

v_call: TRBV29-1
d_call: TRBD1
j_call: TRBJ1-1
clone_size: few
cdr3_aa: CSAGRRTGSLAFF
cdr3_nt: TGCAGCGCCGGCCGAAGGACAGGGTCTTTAGCTTTCTTT

v_call: TRBV28
d_call: -
j_call: TRBJ2-7
clone_size: -
cdr3_aa: CASSFGVREQYF
cdr3_nt: TGTGCCAGCAGTTTTGGGGTTCGCGAGCAGTACTTC

v_call: TRBV7-8
d_call: -
j_call: TRBJ1-2
clone_size: few
cdr3_aa: CASSPPDTAHYGYTF
cdr3_nt: TGTGCCAGCAGCCCACCGGACACCGCCCACTATGGCTACACCTTC

v_call: TRBV5-1
d_call: -
j_call: TRBJ2-7
clone_size: -
cdr3_aa: CASSLDRLNEQYF
cdr3_nt: TGCGCCAGCAGCTTGGATCGGTTAAACGAGCAGTACTTC

v_call: TRBV7-8
d_call: -
j_call: TRBJ2-1
clone_size: -
cdr3_aa: CASSHRAGHNEQFF
cdr3_nt: TGTGCCAGCAGCCACAGGGCGGGCCACAATGAGCAGTTCTTC

v_call: TRBV7-2
d_call: -
j_call: TRBJ2-1
clone_size: many
cdr3_aa: CASSLGQNSYNEQFF
cdr3_nt: TGTGCCAGCAGCTTAGGGCAGAATTCCTACAATGAGCAGTTCTTC

v_call: TRBV20-1
d_call: TRBD1
j_call: TRBJ2-1
clone_size: many
cdr3_aa: CSTGRQGPDNEQFF
cdr3_nt: TGCAGTACAGGTAGACAGGGCCCCGACAATGAGCAGTTCTTC

v_call: TRBV9
d_call: TRBD2
j_call: TRBJ2-3
clone_size: -
cdr3_aa: CASSDVAGGPNTQYF
cdr3_nt: TGTGCCAGCAGCGACGTTGCGGGGGGGCCAAATACGCAGTATTTT

v_call: TRBV18
d_call: -
j_call: TRBJ2-1
clone_size: few
cdr3_aa: CASSLRGLGSSYNEQFF
cdr3_nt: TGTGCCAGCTCGCTCCGGGGCCTCGGGAGCTCCTACAATGAGCAGTTCTTC

v_call: TRBV20-1
d_call: TRBD2
j_call: TRBJ2-5
clone_size: few
cdr3_aa: CSAPDYEAGGETQYF
cdr3_nt: TGCAGTGCCCCAGATTACGAGGCGGGAGGGGAGACCCAGTACTTC

v_call: TRBV7-9
d_call: -
j_call: TRBJ1-2
clone_size: many
cdr3_aa: CASSLFGGNNYGYTF
cdr3_nt: TGTGCCAGCAGCCTCTTCGGGGGCAATAACTATGGCTACACCTTC

v_call: TRBV7-8
d_call: -
j_call: TRBJ2-4
clone_size: -
cdr3_aa: CASSLVATDSAAKNIQYF
cdr3_nt: TGTGCCAGCAGCTTAGTTGCTACAGATTCTGCGGCCAAAAACATTCAGTACTTC

v_call: TRBV5-1
d_call: -
j_call: TRBJ2-1
clone_size: few
cdr3_aa: CASSLAARSYNEQFF
cdr3_nt: TGCGCCAGCAGCTTGGCGGCGAGGTCCTACAATGAGCAGTTCTTC

v_call: TRBV27
d_call: TRBD2
j_call: TRBJ2-5
clone_size: few
cdr3_aa: CASSPLAGVGKTQYF
cdr3_nt: TGTGCCAGCAGTCCTTTAGCGGGGGTAGGGAAGACCCAGTACTTC

v_call: TRBV5-1
d_call: -
j_call: TRBJ2-7
clone_size: few
cdr3_aa: CASSFGRPRYEQYF
cdr3_nt: TGCGCCAGCAGCTTTGGACGACCCCGCTACGAGCAGTACTTC

v_call: TRBV2
d_call: -
j_call: TRBJ1-2
clone_size: few
cdr3_aa: CASSEQGYHGYTF
cdr3_nt: TGTGCCAGCAGTGAACAGGGTTATCATGGCTACACCTTC

v_call: TRBV20-1
d_call: -
j_call: TRBJ2-5
clone_size: few
cdr3_aa: CSASDQVETQYF
cdr3_nt: TGCAGTGCTAGTGATCAAGTAGAGACCCAGTACTTC

v_call: TRBV12-3/TRBV12-4
d_call: TRBD1
j_call: TRBJ2-1
clone_size: -
cdr3_aa: CASSRRDRGSYNEQFF
cdr3_nt: TGTGCCAGCAGCCGCCGGGACAGGGGGTCCTACAATGAGCAGTTCTTC

v_call: TRBV6-1
d_call: -
j_call: TRBJ2-2
clone_size: few
cdr3_aa: CASIPSGRRNTGELFF
cdr3_nt: TGTGCCAGCATTCCGAGTGGGAGACGGAACACCGGGGAGCTGTTTTTT

v_call: TRBV20-1
d_call: -
j_call: TRBJ2-1
clone_size: many
cdr3_aa: CSAELPGRSNNEQFF
cdr3_nt: TGCAGTGCGGAACTTCCCGGACGGTCGAACAATGAGCAGTTCTTC

v_call: TRBV5-1
d_call: TRBD1
j_call: TRBJ1-1
clone_size: -
cdr3_aa: CASSEQGGDTEAFF
cdr3_nt: TGCGCCAGCAGCGAACAGGGGGGGGACACTGAAGCTTTCTTT